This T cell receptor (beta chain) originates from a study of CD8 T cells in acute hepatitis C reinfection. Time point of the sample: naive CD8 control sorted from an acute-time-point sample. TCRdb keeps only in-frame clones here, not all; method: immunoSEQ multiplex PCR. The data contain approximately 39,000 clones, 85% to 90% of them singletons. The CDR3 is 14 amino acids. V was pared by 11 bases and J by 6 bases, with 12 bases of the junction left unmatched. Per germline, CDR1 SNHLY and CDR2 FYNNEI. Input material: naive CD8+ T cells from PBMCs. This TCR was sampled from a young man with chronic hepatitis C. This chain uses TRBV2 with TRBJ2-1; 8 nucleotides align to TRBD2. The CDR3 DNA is TGTGCCTCACCCGGGACTAGTCGTTTCAATGAGCAGTTCTTC. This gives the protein CASPGTSRFNEQFF.